These T cell receptor beta chains were read from a single sample in a study of cytomegalovirus exposure and HLA in healthy donors. The method was immunoSEQ multiplex PCR; TCRdb's version includes in-frame clones alone and lacks a portion of them. The sample yields some 130,000 clones, approximately 80% seen once. Sequencing was performed on PBMCs. The receptors originated from a man aged 18 to 29 in good health and CMV-seronegative. Each CDR3 is given with its conserved first and last residue. The order of the fields is J gene, V gene, D gene, clone size, CDR3 protein, CDR3 DNA. D genes are given only for firm matches. Rows give clone size only sometimes, using once, few, many, or a class for an expanded clone.

j_call: TRBJ2-5; v_call: TRBV30; d_call: TRBD2; clone_size: NA; cdr3_aa: CGGAGGYQETQYF; cdr3_nt: TGCGGAGGAGCGGGGGGGTACCAAGAGACCCAGTACTTC
j_call: TRBJ2-3; v_call: TRBV5-6; d_call: TRBD2; clone_size: NA; cdr3_aa: CASSFPSGGTDTQYF; cdr3_nt: TGTGCCAGCAGCTTCCCTAGCGGGGGAACAGATACGCAGTATTTT
j_call: TRBJ2-5; v_call: TRBV6-5; d_call: NA; clone_size: NA; cdr3_aa: CASSYNLAVQETQYF; cdr3_nt: TGTGCCAGCAGTTACAATCTAGCAGTCCAAGAGACCCAGTACTTC
j_call: TRBJ2-5; v_call: TRBV19; d_call: TRBD1; clone_size: NA; cdr3_aa: CASGPRSGTVKETQYF; cdr3_nt: TGTGCCAGTGGACCACGTTCCGGGACAGTGAAAGAGACCCAGTACTTC
j_call: TRBJ1-5; v_call: TRBV15; d_call: TRBD1; clone_size: NA; cdr3_aa: CATRTGGQPQHF; cdr3_nt: TGTGCCACTAGGACAGGGGGACAGCCCCAGCATTTT
j_call: TRBJ1-2; v_call: TRBV30; d_call: NA; clone_size: NA; cdr3_aa: CAWSERKSPYGYTF; cdr3_nt: TGTGCCTGGAGTGAGAGGAAATCTCCCTATGGCTACACCTTC
j_call: TRBJ1-1; v_call: TRBV9; d_call: TRBD1; clone_size: NA; cdr3_aa: CASSTRTGAGTEAFF; cdr3_nt: TGTGCCAGCAGCACTCGCACAGGGGCGGGCACTGAAGCTTTCTTT
j_call: TRBJ2-5; v_call: TRBV14; d_call: NA; clone_size: NA; cdr3_aa: CASSQDNGFEGITQYF; cdr3_nt: TGTGCCAGCAGCCAAGATAACGGTTTCGAGGGCATAACCCAGTACTTC
j_call: TRBJ1-2; v_call: TRBV29-1; d_call: NA; clone_size: NA; cdr3_aa: CSVDRGFLYGYTF; cdr3_nt: TGCAGCGTTGACAGAGGATTCCTCTATGGCTACACCTTC
j_call: TRBJ1-1; v_call: TRBV9; d_call: NA; clone_size: NA; cdr3_aa: CASTGRGQAFF; cdr3_nt: TGTGCCAGCACGGGGAGAGGGCAGGCTTTCTTT
j_call: TRBJ1-1; v_call: TRBV5-1; d_call: TRBD1; clone_size: once; cdr3_aa: CASSSNTGQGLLAFF; cdr3_nt: TGCGCCAGCAGCTCAAACACGGGACAGGGGTTGTTAGCTTTCTTT
j_call: TRBJ1-2; v_call: TRBV27; d_call: TRBD1; clone_size: NA; cdr3_aa: CASSLGQGIHGYTF; cdr3_nt: TGTGCCAGCAGTTTGGGACAGGGTATTCATGGCTACACCTTC
j_call: TRBJ1-1; v_call: TRBV6-5; d_call: NA; clone_size: NA; cdr3_aa: CASSYLRGASSTEAFF; cdr3_nt: TGTGCCAGCAGTTATTTGCGGGGGGCGTCTTCCACTGAAGCTTTCTTT
j_call: TRBJ1-2; v_call: TRBV12-5; d_call: NA; clone_size: few; cdr3_aa: CASGLTARHGYTF; cdr3_nt: TGTGCTAGTGGTTTGACGGCTAGGCATGGCTACACCTTC
j_call: TRBJ2-3; v_call: TRBV7-2; d_call: NA; clone_size: NA; cdr3_aa: CASSPRGGNTQYF; cdr3_nt: TGTGCCAGCAGCCCAAGGGGCGGGAATACGCAGTATTTT
j_call: TRBJ1-2; v_call: TRBV7-2; d_call: TRBD1; clone_size: NA; cdr3_aa: CASSLSVTGVYGYTF; cdr3_nt: TGTGCCAGCAGCTTAAGCGTGACAGGGGTCTATGGCTACACCTTC
j_call: TRBJ2-6; v_call: TRBV28; d_call: TRBD1; clone_size: NA; cdr3_aa: CASSGTGAGANVLTF; cdr3_nt: TGTGCCAGCAGCGGGACAGGGGCCGGGGCCAACGTCCTGACTTTC
j_call: TRBJ1-2; v_call: TRBV9; d_call: NA; clone_size: NA; cdr3_aa: CASSQDGGLANYGYTF; cdr3_nt: TGTGCCAGCAGTCAAGATGGGGGGTTAGCTAACTATGGCTACACCTTC
j_call: TRBJ2-7; v_call: TRBV9; d_call: NA; clone_size: NA; cdr3_aa: CASSGGEVYEQYF; cdr3_nt: TGTGCCAGCTCGGGGGGCGAAGTTTACGAGCAGTACTTC
j_call: TRBJ2-7; v_call: TRBV27; d_call: TRBD1; clone_size: once; cdr3_aa: CASSWQGEYEQYF; cdr3_nt: TGTGCCAGCAGTTGGCAGGGGGAATACGAGCAGTACTTC
j_call: TRBJ1-6; v_call: TRBV5-6; d_call: NA; clone_size: NA; cdr3_aa: CASSLTLIRENSPLHF; cdr3_nt: TGTGCCAGCAGCCTGACATTAATTCGGGAGAATTCACCCCTCCACTTT
j_call: TRBJ2-3; v_call: TRBV7-9; d_call: TRBD2; clone_size: once; cdr3_aa: CASSLLGAGYTDTQYF; cdr3_nt: TGTGCCAGCAGCTTACTGGGAGCGGGGTACACAGATACGCAGTATTTT
j_call: TRBJ2-7; v_call: TRBV7-2; d_call: TRBD1; clone_size: NA; cdr3_aa: CASSLGTGGAGEQYF; cdr3_nt: TGTGCCAGCAGCTTGGGGACAGGGGGCGCGGGCGAGCAGTACTTC
j_call: TRBJ1-1; v_call: TRBV5-1; d_call: NA; clone_size: NA; cdr3_aa: CASSLQGQSTEAFF; cdr3_nt: TGCGCCAGCAGCTTGCAGGGGCAAAGCACTGAAGCTTTCTTT
j_call: TRBJ1-2; v_call: TRBV7-2; d_call: NA; clone_size: NA; cdr3_aa: CASSLVWTRGYTF; cdr3_nt: TGTGCCAGCAGCTTAGTTTGGACTCGAGGCTACACCTTC
j_call: TRBJ1-1; v_call: TRBV7-8; d_call: NA; clone_size: NA; cdr3_aa: CASRLTQGLNTEAFF; cdr3_nt: TGTGCCAGCAGGCTTACACAGGGACTGAACACTGAAGCTTTCTTT
j_call: TRBJ2-7; v_call: TRBV5-1; d_call: NA; clone_size: NA; cdr3_aa: CASSGGVSYEQYF; cdr3_nt: TGCGCCAGCAGCGGGGGCGTCTCCTACGAGCAGTACTTC
j_call: TRBJ2-3; v_call: TRBV5-6; d_call: NA; clone_size: NA; cdr3_aa: CASSLAGSTDTQYF; cdr3_nt: TGTGCCAGCAGCTTGGCGGGAAGCACAGATACGCAGTATTTT
j_call: TRBJ2-3; v_call: TRBV27; d_call: TRBD2; clone_size: NA; cdr3_aa: CASSLYRAGGVTDTQYF; cdr3_nt: TGTGCCAGCAGTTTATATCGAGCGGGGGGAGTTACAGATACGCAGTATTTT
j_call: TRBJ2-2; v_call: TRBV10-1; d_call: TRBD1; clone_size: NA; cdr3_aa: CASREDRATGELFF; cdr3_nt: TGCGCCAGCAGAGAAGACAGGGCCACCGGGGAGCTGTTTTTT
j_call: TRBJ2-1; v_call: TRBV9; d_call: NA; clone_size: NA; cdr3_aa: CASSVGSRAQGGNEQFF; cdr3_nt: TGTGCCAGCAGCGTAGGGTCGCGAGCCCAAGGCGGGAATGAGCAGTTCTTC
j_call: TRBJ1-6; v_call: TRBV7-9; d_call: NA; clone_size: NA; cdr3_aa: CASSLGGQENSPLHF; cdr3_nt: TGTGCCAGCAGCTTGGGAGGGCAGGAAAATTCACCCCTCCACTTT
j_call: TRBJ2-7; v_call: TRBV27; d_call: TRBD1; clone_size: NA; cdr3_aa: CASSLRDRASYEQYF; cdr3_nt: TGTGCCAGCAGTCTCCGGGACAGGGCCTCCTACGAGCAGTACTTC
j_call: TRBJ1-2; v_call: TRBV28; d_call: NA; clone_size: NA; cdr3_aa: CASSLEAGFRSGYTF; cdr3_nt: TGTGCCAGCAGTTTGGAGGCGGGGTTTCGCAGTGGCTACACCTTC
j_call: TRBJ2-3; v_call: TRBV9; d_call: NA; clone_size: NA; cdr3_aa: CASSVSAPDTQYF; cdr3_nt: TGTGCCAGCAGCGTAAGCGCACCAGATACGCAGTATTTT
j_call: TRBJ1-2; v_call: TRBV19; d_call: NA; clone_size: NA; cdr3_aa: CASSRSGSFYGYTF; cdr3_nt: TGTGCCAGTAGTAGATCCGGGTCCTTCTATGGCTACACCTTC
j_call: TRBJ2-1; v_call: TRBV5-1; d_call: TRBD2; clone_size: NA; cdr3_aa: CASSSGLARYNEQFF; cdr3_nt: TGCGCCAGCAGCTCGGGACTAGCGAGGTACAATGAGCAGTTCTTC
j_call: TRBJ1-1; v_call: TRBV29-1; d_call: NA; clone_size: NA; cdr3_aa: CSAPGTPWRTEAFF; cdr3_nt: TGCAGCGCCCCCGGGACTCCCTGGAGGACTGAAGCTTTCTTT
j_call: TRBJ1-6; v_call: TRBV7-9; d_call: NA; clone_size: once; cdr3_aa: CASSLMGSSSYNSPLHF; cdr3_nt: TGTGCCAGCAGCTTAATGGGGAGCAGCTCCTATAATTCACCCCTCCACTTT
j_call: TRBJ1-2; v_call: TRBV30; d_call: TRBD1; clone_size: NA; cdr3_aa: CAWSVMTGAGGYTF; cdr3_nt: TGTGCCTGGAGTGTCATGACAGGGGCGGGCGGCTACACCTTC
j_call: TRBJ1-2; v_call: TRBV2; d_call: NA; clone_size: NA; cdr3_aa: CASSELEGLGYTF; cdr3_nt: TGTGCCAGCAGTGAGTTAGAGGGACTTGGCTACACCTTC
j_call: TRBJ2-2; v_call: TRBV9; d_call: TRBD2; clone_size: NA; cdr3_aa: CASSARTSGVPGELFF; cdr3_nt: TGTGCCAGCAGCGCGAGGACTAGCGGGGTCCCCGGGGAGCTGTTTTTT
j_call: TRBJ1-1; v_call: TRBV11-2; d_call: NA; clone_size: few; cdr3_aa: CASSPVPKTPWNTEAFF; cdr3_nt: TGTGCCAGCAGCCCAGTACCTAAGACACCTTGGAACACTGAAGCTTTCTTT
j_call: TRBJ1-1; v_call: TRBV9; d_call: TRBD1; clone_size: NA; cdr3_aa: CASSNQGVGAGVTEAFF; cdr3_nt: TGTGCCAGCAGCAACCAGGGGGTGGGGGCTGGCGTAACTGAAGCTTTCTTT
j_call: TRBJ2-3; v_call: TRBV5-1; d_call: TRBD1; clone_size: NA; cdr3_aa: CAGRQGRSTDTQYF; cdr3_nt: TGCGCCGGTAGACAGGGTCGCAGCACAGATACGCAGTATTTT
j_call: TRBJ1-4; v_call: TRBV4-1; d_call: TRBD1; clone_size: NA; cdr3_aa: CASSYQGATNEKLFF; cdr3_nt: TGCGCCAGCAGCTACCAGGGGGCAACTAATGAAAAACTGTTTTTT